The 8 T cell receptor beta chains below all came from one sample that was sequenced in a study of OX40 agonist ivuxolimab in advanced cancers. The library was prepared using the immunoSEQ multiplex PCR assay. The table was pulled from immuneACCESS by TCRdb, which kept in-frame rearrangements only. Such tables lose some clones; where checked, under half of the loss comes from unresolved V genes, and the rest has no known cause. The sample includes some 44,000 clones, with about 90% observed a single time. Of the sample, 0.3% to 0.45% falls within the top ten clones. The source material was CD4+ or CD8+ T cells sorted from blood, sampled in a trial of the OX40 agonist ivuxolimab. The receptor set was obtained from an adult with an advanced solid tumor such as melanoma, head and neck, liver or kidney cancer.

V gene TRBV4-3 combines with J gene TRBJ2-3; 14 bases line up with TRBD2. The CDR3 loop spans 18 amino acids. Germline CDR1 LGHNA, CDR2 YSLEER. Losses at the gene ends were 4 bases for V and 8 bases for J; bases not matched to a gene: 14. The CDR3 region is CASSPLPPTSGGAGTQYF. The CDR3 DNA is TGCGCCAGCAGCCCTCTCCCACCGACTAGCGGGGGGGCCGGTACGCAGTATTTT.

The rearrangement joins TRBV6-1 to TRBJ2-1; no firm D call. The CDR3 has 13 residues. V was shortened by 4 bases and J by 7 bases, with 11 bases between the two germline ends. Germline V gene data show CDR1 as MNHNS and CDR2 as SASEGT. CDR3 nucleotide sequence: TGTGCCAGCAGTGGCGACTTTTTGAATGAGCAGTTCTTC. It yields the protein CASSGDFLNEQFF.

The rearrangement joins TRBV27 to TRBJ1-6; D gene uncertain. In germline, CDR1 is MNHEY, CDR2 SMNVEV (reference sequence). Trimming cost V 2 bases and J 9 bases, with 14 bases left between them. The CDR3 loop spans 15 amino acids. In DNA, the CDR3 is TGTGCCAGCAGTTTAGGGCCGCCTTTTACTTCACCCCTCCACTTT. Translating gives CASSLGPPFTSPLHF.

The CDR3 spells CASALAGAYEQYF. Here the CDR3 DNA reads TGTGCCAGTGCTCTAGCGGGTGCCTACGAGCAGTACTTC. The V and J genes are TRBV19 and TRBJ2-7; 8 bases line up with TRBD2. The length of the CDR3 is 13 residues. Germline V CDR1 and CDR2: LNHDA, SQIVND (reference sequence). V shed 8 bases, J shed 2 bases, and the junction held 5 bases outside the gene matches.

The V call is TRBV5-8, the J call TRBJ2-7, with 7 bases identical to TRBD1. Germline CDR1 is SGHTS and CDR2 is YDEGEE. Germline trimming cut 5 bases from V and 1 base from J; bases unmatched to any gene: 6. This CDR3 region has 14 residues. In DNA form, the CDR3 reads TGTGCCAGCAGACACCCGGACAGGTCCTACGAGCAGTACTTC. Translated, it gives CASRHPDRSYEQYF.

This chain connects TRBV4-2 to TRBJ1-6; D gene uncertain. This CDR3 is built from 17 residues. Germline loops: CDR1 LGHNA, CDR2 YNFKEQ. With 0 bases removed from V and 0 bases from J, the gap between germline ends came to 9 bases. The CDR3 bases are TGTGCCAGCAGCCAAGATTTAGTGAGCTCCTATAATTCACCCCTCCACTTT. Its translation is CASSQDLVSSYNSPLHF.

The chain links TRBV5-5 to TRBJ1-5; unclear D gene. The CDR3 is 14 residues long. The V gene lost 3 bases and the J gene lost 2 bases, with 9 bases spanning the gap. Per germline, CDR1 SGHKS and CDR2 YYEKEE (reference sequence). In DNA form, the CDR3 reads TGTGCCAGCAGCTCAATGAGTGGCAATCAGCCCCAGCATTTT. The encoded protein is CASSSMSGNQPQHF.

The CDR3 DNA follows: TGCGCCAGCAGCGCGCCTACTAATGAAAAACTGTTTTTT. This encodes CASSAPTNEKLFF. The chain is built from TRBV5-1 and TRBJ1-4; D remains ambiguous. Germline V gives CDR1 SGHRS, CDR2 YFSETQ. The V end was cut by 4 bases, the J end by 2 bases, with 6 bases between. This CDR3 comprises 13 residues.